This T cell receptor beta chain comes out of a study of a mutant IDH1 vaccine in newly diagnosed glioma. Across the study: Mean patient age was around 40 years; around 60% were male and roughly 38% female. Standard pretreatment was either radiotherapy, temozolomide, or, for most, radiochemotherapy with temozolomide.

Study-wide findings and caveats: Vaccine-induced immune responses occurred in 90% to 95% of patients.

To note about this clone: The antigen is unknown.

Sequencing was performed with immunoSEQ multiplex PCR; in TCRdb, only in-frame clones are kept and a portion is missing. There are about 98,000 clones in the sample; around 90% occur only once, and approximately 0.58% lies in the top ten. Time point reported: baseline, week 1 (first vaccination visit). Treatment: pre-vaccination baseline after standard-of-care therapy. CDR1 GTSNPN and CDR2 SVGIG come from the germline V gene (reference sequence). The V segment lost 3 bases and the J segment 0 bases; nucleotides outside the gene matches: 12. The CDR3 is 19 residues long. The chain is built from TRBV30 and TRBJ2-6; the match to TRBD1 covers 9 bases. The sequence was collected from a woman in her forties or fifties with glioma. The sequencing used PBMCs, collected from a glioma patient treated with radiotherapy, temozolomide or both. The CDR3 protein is CAWRPHPGQGFSGANVLTF. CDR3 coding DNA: TGTGCCTGGAGGCCCCACCCGGGACAGGGTTTCTCTGGGGCCAACGTCCTGACTTTC.